Listed below are T cell receptor beta chains from one sample, sequenced in a study of shared clonotypes between healthy human individuals. Produced via immunoSEQ multiplex PCR; TCRdb's table is partial and in-frame only. There are some 2,400,000 clones in the sample; around 95% occur only once, and 0.1% to 0.15% lies in the top ten. Sequenced material: naive CD4+ T cells sorted from blood. Every receptor here comes from a man aged 18 to 29 in good health. Each CDR3 is given with its conserved first and last residue. A D gene is named only where the DNA matches it firmly. Clone size is given for some rows only: seen once, a few or many times, or a class if the clone is expanded.

>TRBD2|TRBV5-1|TRBJ2-7|NA
TGCGCCAGCAGCTGGACTAGCGGGGGGTACGAGCAGTACTTC
CASSWTSGGYEQYF
>NA|TRBV14|TRBJ2-1|NA
TGTGCCAGCAGCCAATTTCTGGGTGAGCAGTTCTTC
CASSQFLGEQFF
>NA|TRBV5-1|TRBJ1-5|once
TGCGCCAGCAGCTTGGAAGGGGACGACAATCAGCCCCAGCATTTT
CASSLEGDDNQPQHF
>TRBD2|TRBV4-1|TRBJ2-2|NA
TGCGCCAGCAGCCAGAGGGGGACTAGCGGGGCCCCGAACACCGGGGAGCTGTTTTTT
CASSQRGTSGAPNTGELFF
>NA|TRBV11-2|TRBJ2-2|NA
TGTGCCAGCAGCCCCACGGTTGGGGGCAGATCCGGGGAGCTGTTTTTT
CASSPTVGGRSGELFF
>NA|TRBV21-1|TRBJ2-5|NA
TGTGCCAGCAGCAAAGGTGGGACAGGGGGACCGCAAGAGACCCAGTACTTC
CASSKGGTGGPQETQYF
>TRBD1|TRBV6-1|TRBJ2-1|NA
TGTGCCACCCGGGACAGGGAACACAATGAGCAGTTCTTC
CATRDREHNEQFF
>NA|TRBV6-5|TRBJ2-7|once
TGTGCCAGCAGTTACTCGGGGGGCGGGAGCTCCTACGAGCAGTACTTC
CASSYSGGGSSYEQYF
>TRBD1|TRBV7-6|TRBJ1-5|NA
TGTGCCAGCAGCCCCTCTGGGCAGGGGGATCAGCCCCAGCATTTT
CASSPSGQGDQPQHF
>NA|TRBV6-5|TRBJ2-5|NA
TGTGCCAGCAGTTACTCGAAGCTAAGCCGACCAGAGACCCAGTACTTC
CASSYSKLSRPETQYF
>NA|TRBV7-2|TRBJ2-1|NA
TGTGCCAGCAGCGCCAACCCTAATGAGCAGTTCTTC
CASSANPNEQFF
>TRBD1|TRBV25-1|TRBJ1-1|NA
TGTGCCAGCAGTGAATCCGGGACAGGGAACACTGAAGCTTTCTTT
CASSESGTGNTEAFF
>NA|TRBV7-2|TRBJ1-5|NA
TGTGCCAGCCACTTCGGAGGGTTAGGCAATCAGCCCCAGCATTTT
CASHFGGLGNQPQHF
>TRBD2|TRBV5-1|TRBJ2-5|NA
TGCGCCAGCAGCTCGGGGGGCCAAGAGACCCAGTACTTC
CASSSGGQETQYF
>NA|TRBV10-3|TRBJ1-2|few
TGTGCCATCAGTGAAAACTATGGCTACACCTTC
CAISENYGYTF
>NA|TRBV5-1|TRBJ2-2|NA
TGCGCCAGCAGCTTGGAAGTCGACACCGGGGAGCTGTTTTTT
CASSLEVDTGELFF
>NA|TRBV19|TRBJ2-3|NA
TGTGCCAGTAGTATAGAGGTTGTGGGGACAGATACGCAGTATTTT
CASSIEVVGTDTQYF
>TRBD2|TRBV7-2|TRBJ2-1|NA
TGTGCCAGCCGAAATAGCGGGAGATCCTACAATGAGCAGTTCTTC
CASRNSGRSYNEQFF
>NA|TRBV2|TRBJ1-2|NA
TGTGCCAGCGGCCGGGACATCTATGGCTACACCTTC
CASGRDIYGYTF
>TRBD2|TRBV5-1|TRBJ2-3|NA
TGCGCCAGCAGGACTAGCGGGACTAGCACAGATACGCAGTATTTT
CASRTSGTSTDTQYF
>NA|TRBV30|TRBJ1-2|once
TGTGCCTGGAGCGTGACAGTCGCTGGCTACACCTTC
CAWSVTVAGYTF
>NA|TRBV7-2|TRBJ2-4|once
TGTGCCAGCAGCCCCAGGGTAACCAAAAACATTCAGTACTTC
CASSPRVTKNIQYF
>NA|TRBV6-1|TRBJ2-7|NA
TGTGCCAGCAACTTGGAGGAGGGGGGATCGGACGAGCAGTACTTC
CASNLEEGGSDEQYF
>TRBD2|TRBV27|TRBJ2-3|NA
TGTGCCAGCACCGAGGGGACTAGCGGGAGGTATACGCAGTATTTT
CASTEGTSGRYTQYF
>NA|TRBV6-8|TRBJ1-2|NA
TGTGCCAGCAGCCCCGAGGGGGAACATGGCTACACCTTC
CASSPEGEHGYTF
>NA|TRBV6-4|TRBJ2-6|NA
TGTGCCAGCAGGCTCTCTGGGGCCAACGTCCTGACTTTC
CASRLSGANVLTF
>NA|TRBV4-3|TRBJ2-7|NA
TGCGCCAGCAGCCAAGGGTGGCAGGGGAACTACGAGCAGTACTTC
CASSQGWQGNYEQYF
>NA|TRBV5-1|TRBJ2-7|NA
TGCGCCAGCAGCTTCAAGGACAGCTACGAGCAGTACTTC
CASSFKDSYEQYF
>TRBD2|TRBV19|TRBJ2-2|NA
TGTGCCAGTATTTGGACTAGCGGGGGAACCGGGGAGCTGTTTTTT
CASIWTSGGTGELFF
>TRBD1|TRBV5-6|TRBJ1-1|NA
TGTGCCAGCAGCTTGCCAAGACAGGGCTCTGAAGCTTTCTTT
CASSLPRQGSEAFF
>NA|TRBV2|TRBJ2-2|NA
TGTGCCAGCAGCCTGGGGGCAGTGAACACCGGGGAGCTGTTTTTT
CASSLGAVNTGELFF
>NA|TRBV10-2|TRBJ1-3|NA
TGCGCCAGCAGTGACAACCCTAACTCTGGAAACACCATATATTTT
CASSDNPNSGNTIYF
>NA|TRBV7-9|TRBJ2-5|NA
TGTGCCAGCAGCCGACAGGGAGGGGAGACCCAGTACTTC
CASSRQGGETQYF
>NA|TRBV4-3|TRBJ2-3|NA
TGCGCCAGCAGCCAAGGGGCTAGCAACACAGATACGCAGTATTTT
CASSQGASNTDTQYF
>NA|TRBV7-8|TRBJ1-6|NA
TGTGCCAGCAGCTTGGGGCAGCGTAATTCACCCCTCCACTTT
CASSLGQRNSPLHF